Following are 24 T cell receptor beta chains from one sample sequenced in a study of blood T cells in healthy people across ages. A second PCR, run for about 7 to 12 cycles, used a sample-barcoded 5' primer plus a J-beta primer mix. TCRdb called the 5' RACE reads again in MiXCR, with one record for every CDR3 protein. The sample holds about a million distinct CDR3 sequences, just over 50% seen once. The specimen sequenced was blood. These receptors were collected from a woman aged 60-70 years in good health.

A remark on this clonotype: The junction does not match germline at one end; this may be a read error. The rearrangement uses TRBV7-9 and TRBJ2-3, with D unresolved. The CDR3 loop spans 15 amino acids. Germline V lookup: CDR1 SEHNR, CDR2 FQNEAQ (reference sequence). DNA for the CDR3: TGTGCCAGCAGAAATAGTGGGCGGTTCACAGATGCGCAGTATTTT. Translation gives CASRNSGRFTDAQYF.

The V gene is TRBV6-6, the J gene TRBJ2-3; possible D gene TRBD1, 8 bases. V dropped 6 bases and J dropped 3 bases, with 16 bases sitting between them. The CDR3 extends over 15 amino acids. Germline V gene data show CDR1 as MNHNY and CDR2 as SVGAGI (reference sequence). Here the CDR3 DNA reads TGTGCCAGCAGCGAACAGGGGGAGGGTACAGATACGCAGTATTTT. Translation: CASSEQGEGTDTQYF.

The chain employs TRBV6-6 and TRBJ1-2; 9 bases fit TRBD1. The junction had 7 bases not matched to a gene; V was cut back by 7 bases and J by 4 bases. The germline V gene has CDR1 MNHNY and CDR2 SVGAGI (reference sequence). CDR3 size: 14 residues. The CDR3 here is CASMTQGAPYGYTF. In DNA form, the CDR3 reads TGTGCCAGCATGACACAGGGGGCTCCCTATGGCTACACCTTC.

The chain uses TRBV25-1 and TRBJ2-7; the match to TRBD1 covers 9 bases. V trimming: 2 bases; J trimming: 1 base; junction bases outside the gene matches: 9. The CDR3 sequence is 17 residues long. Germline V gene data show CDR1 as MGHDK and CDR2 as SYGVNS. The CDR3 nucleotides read TGTGCCAGCAGTGAAAAGGTTGGGACAGGGAGTTCCTACGAGCAGTACTTC. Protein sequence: CASSEKVGTGSSYEQYF.

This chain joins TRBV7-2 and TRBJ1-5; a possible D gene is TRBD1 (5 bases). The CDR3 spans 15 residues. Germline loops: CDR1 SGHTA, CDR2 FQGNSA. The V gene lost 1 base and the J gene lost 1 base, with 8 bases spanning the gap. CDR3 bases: TGTGCCAGCAGCTTAGGACAGTGGAGCAATCAGCCCCAGCATTTT. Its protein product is CASSLGQWSNQPQHF.

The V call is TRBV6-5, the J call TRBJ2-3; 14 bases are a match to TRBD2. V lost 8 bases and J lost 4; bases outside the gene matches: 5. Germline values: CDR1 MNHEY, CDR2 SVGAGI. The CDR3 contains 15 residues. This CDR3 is CASGTSGSGADTQYF. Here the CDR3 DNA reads TGTGCCAGCGGGACTAGCGGGAGTGGTGCAGATACGCAGTATTTT.

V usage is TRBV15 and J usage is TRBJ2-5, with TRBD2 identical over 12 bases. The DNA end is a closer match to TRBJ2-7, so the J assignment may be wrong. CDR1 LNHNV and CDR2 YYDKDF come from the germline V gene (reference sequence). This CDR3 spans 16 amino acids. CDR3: CATSSGGLAGINEQYF. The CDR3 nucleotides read TGTGCCACCAGCAGTGGAGGACTAGCGGGAATAAACGAGCAGTACTTC.

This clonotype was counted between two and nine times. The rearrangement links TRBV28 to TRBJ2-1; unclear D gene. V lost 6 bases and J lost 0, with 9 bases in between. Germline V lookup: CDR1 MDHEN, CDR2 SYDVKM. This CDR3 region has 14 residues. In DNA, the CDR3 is TGTGCCAGCAGGAGCTTAGGCTCCTACAATGAGCAGTTCTTC. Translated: CASRSLGSYNEQFF. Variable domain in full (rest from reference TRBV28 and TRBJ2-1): DVKVTQSSRYLVKRTGEKVFLECVQDMDHENMFWYRQDPGLGLRLIYFSYDVKMKEKGDIPEGYSVSREKKERFSLILESASTNQTSMYLCASRSLGSYNEQFFGPGTRLTVL.

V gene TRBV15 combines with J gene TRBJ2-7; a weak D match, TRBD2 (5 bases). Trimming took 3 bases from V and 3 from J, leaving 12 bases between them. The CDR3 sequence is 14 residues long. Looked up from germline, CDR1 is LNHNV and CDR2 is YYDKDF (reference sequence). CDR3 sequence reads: CATSSPGERYEQYF. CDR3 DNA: TGTGCCACCAGCAGCCCCGGGGAGCGCTACGAGCAGTACTTC.

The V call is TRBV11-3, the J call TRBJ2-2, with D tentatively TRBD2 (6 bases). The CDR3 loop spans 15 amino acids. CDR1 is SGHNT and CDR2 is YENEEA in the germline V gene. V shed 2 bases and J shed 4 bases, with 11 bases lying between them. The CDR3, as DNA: TGTGCCAGCAGCTTAATGGCGGGAAGCACCGGGGAGCTGTTTTTT. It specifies CASSLMAGSTGELFF.

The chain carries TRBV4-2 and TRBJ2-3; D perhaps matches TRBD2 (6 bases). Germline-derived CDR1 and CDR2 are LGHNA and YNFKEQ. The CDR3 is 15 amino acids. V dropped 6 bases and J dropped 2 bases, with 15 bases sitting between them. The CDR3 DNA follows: TGTGCCAGCAGTCTAGTAGCGGACTACACAGATACGCAGTATTTT. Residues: CASSLVADYTDTQYF.

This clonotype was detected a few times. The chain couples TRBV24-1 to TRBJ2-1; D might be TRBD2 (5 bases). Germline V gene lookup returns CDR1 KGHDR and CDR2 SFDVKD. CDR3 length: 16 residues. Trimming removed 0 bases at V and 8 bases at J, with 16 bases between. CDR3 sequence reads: CATSDLRGSSMDEQFF. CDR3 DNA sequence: TGTGCCACCAGTGATTTGCGAGGGAGTAGTATGGATGAGCAGTTCTTC.

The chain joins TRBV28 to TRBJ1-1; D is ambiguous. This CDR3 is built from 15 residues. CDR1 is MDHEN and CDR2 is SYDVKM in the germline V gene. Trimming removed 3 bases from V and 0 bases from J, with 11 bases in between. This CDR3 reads CASSFGPGMNTEAFF. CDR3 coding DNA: TGTGCCAGCAGTTTTGGTCCAGGAATGAACACTGAAGCTTTCTTT. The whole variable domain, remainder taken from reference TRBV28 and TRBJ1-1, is DVKVTQSSRYLVKRTGEKVFLECVQDMDHENMFWYRQDPGLGLRLIYFSYDVKMKEKGDIPEGYSVSREKKERFSLILESASTNQTSMYLCASSFGPGMNTEAFFGQGTRLTVV.

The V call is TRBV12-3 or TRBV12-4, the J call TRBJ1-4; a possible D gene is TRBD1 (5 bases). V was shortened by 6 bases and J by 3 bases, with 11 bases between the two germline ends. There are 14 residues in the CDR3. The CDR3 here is CASSWGGSNEKLFF. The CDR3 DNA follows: TGTGCCAGCAGCTGGGGCGGTTCTAATGAAAAACTGTTTTTT.

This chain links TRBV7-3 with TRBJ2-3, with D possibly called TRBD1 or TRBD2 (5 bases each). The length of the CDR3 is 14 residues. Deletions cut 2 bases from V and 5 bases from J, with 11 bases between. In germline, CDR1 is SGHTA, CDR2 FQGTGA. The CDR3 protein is CASSLAHGGDTQYF. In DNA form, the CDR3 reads TGTGCCAGCAGCTTAGCCCATGGGGGAGATACGCAGTATTTT.

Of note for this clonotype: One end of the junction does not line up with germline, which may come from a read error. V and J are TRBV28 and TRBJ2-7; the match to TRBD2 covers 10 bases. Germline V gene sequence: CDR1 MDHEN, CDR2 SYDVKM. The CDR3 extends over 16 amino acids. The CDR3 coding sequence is TGTGCCAGCAGCCTAAAACGTAGCGGGAGGAGCCCCGAGCGGTACTTC. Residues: CASSLKRSGRSPERYF.

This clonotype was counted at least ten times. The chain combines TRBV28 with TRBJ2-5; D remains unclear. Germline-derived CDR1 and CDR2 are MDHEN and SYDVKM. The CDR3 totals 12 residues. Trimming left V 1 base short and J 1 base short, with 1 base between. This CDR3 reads CASSLFQETQYF. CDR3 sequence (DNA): TGTGCCAGCAGTTTATTCCAAGAGACCCAGTACTTC.

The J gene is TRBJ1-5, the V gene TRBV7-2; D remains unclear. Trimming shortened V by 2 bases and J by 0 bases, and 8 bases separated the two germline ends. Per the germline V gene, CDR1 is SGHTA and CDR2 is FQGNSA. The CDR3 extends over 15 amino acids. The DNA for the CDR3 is TGTGCCAGCAGCTTAACAGCTTATAGCAATCAGCCCCAGCATTTT. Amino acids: CASSLTAYSNQPQHF.

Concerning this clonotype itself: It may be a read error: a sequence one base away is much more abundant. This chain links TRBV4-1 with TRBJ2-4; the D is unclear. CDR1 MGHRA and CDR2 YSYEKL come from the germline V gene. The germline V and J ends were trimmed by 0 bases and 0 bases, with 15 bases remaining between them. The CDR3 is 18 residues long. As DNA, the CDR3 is TGCGCCAGCAGCCAAGAGTTTGTCCGAAGTATAGCCAAAAACATTCAGTACTTC. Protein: CASSQEFVRSIAKNIQYF.

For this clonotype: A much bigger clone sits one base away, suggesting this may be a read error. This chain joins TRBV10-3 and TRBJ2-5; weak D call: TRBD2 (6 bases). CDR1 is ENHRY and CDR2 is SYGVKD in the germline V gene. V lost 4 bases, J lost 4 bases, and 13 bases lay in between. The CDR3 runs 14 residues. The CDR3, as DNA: TGTGCCATCAGTGGGACATACGGGAGAGAGACCCAGTACTTC. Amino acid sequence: CAISGTYGRETQYF.

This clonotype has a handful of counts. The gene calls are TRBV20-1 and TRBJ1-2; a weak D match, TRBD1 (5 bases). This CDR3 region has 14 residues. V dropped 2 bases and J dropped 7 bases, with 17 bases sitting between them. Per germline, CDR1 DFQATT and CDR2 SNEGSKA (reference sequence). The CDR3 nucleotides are TGCAGTGCTAGATTGACCAGGGAAAGGAGTGGCTACACCTTC. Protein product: CSARLTRERSGYTF.

The CDR3 spells CASSLPVGEQYF. The CDR3 DNA reads TGTGCCAGCAGCTTACCGGTGGGGGAGCAGTACTTC. The chain carries TRBV11-1 and TRBJ2-4, with D perhaps given as TRBD1 or TRBD2 (5 bases each). CDR3 size: 12 residues. Per germline, CDR1 SGHAT and CDR2 FQDESV (reference sequence). The V and J ends lost 2 bases and 13 bases respectively, with 12 bases between them.

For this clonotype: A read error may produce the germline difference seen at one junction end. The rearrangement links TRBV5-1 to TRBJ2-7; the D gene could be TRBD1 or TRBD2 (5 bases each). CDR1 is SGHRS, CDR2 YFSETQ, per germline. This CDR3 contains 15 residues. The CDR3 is CASSLLGAGSYEQYF. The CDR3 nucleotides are TGCGCTAGCAGCTTACTCGGGGCGGGCTCCTACGAGCAGTACTTC.

Here the CDR3 reads CASSQEGGLRHEQFF. The CDR3 DNA reads as TGTGCCAGCAGCCAAGAGGGGGGTTTGAGGCATGAGCAGTTCTTC. The chain employs TRBV3-1 and TRBJ2-1; D is possibly TRBD2 (6 bases). V was cut by 0 bases and J by 8 bases, with 14 bases left in between. The CDR3 is 15 amino acids. Per germline, CDR1 LGHDT and CDR2 YNNKEL (reference sequence).